What follows are 14 T cell receptor beta chains derived from one specimen sequenced in a study of technical replicates of blood from a few donors. Assay used: immunoSEQ multiplex PCR; TCRdb lists only in-frame clones, some missing. The sample lists approximately 75,000 clones; about 97% were seen once. Input material: T cells isolated from PBMCs. All receptors derive from a human donor in good health.

The V gene is TRBV27, the J gene TRBJ2-2; no reliable D call. The CDR3 runs to 13 residues. Germline loops: CDR1 MNHEY, CDR2 SMNVEV (reference sequence). V was pared by 0 bases and J by 4 bases, with 3 bases between. The CDR3: CASSLSGTGELFF. Written as DNA, the CDR3 is TGTGCCAGCAGTTTATCCGGCACCGGGGAGCTGTTTTTT.

The V call is TRBV6-1, the J call TRBJ2-1; 11 bases line up with TRBD2. V lost 5 bases to trimming and J lost 8 bases; unmatched junction nucleotides: 8. This CDR3 has 15 residues. The germline gives CDR1 MNHNS, CDR2 SASEGT. For the CDR3, the DNA is TGTGCCAGCAGTACCAGTAGCGGGAGGGCGGATGAGCAGTTCTTC. This encodes CASSTSSGRADEQFF.

The V call is TRBV27, the J call TRBJ1-1; 10 bases align to TRBD1. From germline, CDR1 is MNHEY and CDR2 SMNVEV (reference sequence). CDR3 length: 13 residues. Unmatched junction bases numbered 8, after V lost 10 bases and J lost 6 bases. This chain's CDR3 is CATRQGALAEAFF. The DNA of the CDR3 is TGTGCCACCAGACAGGGGGCGTTGGCTGAAGCTTTCTTT.

The chain recombines TRBV7-3 with TRBJ2-1, with 7 positions matching TRBD2. Per germline, CDR1 SGHTA and CDR2 FQGTGA. The CDR3 totals 15 residues. With V trimmed by 2 bases and J by 2 bases, 3 bases remained unmatched. DNA of the CDR3: TGTGCCAGCAGCTTAGGGGAGGGCCCCTACAATGAGCAGTTCTTC. It translates to CASSLGEGPYNEQFF. Using reference TRBV7-3 and TRBJ2-1 for the parts outside the CDR3, the full variable domain is GAGVSQTPSNKVTEKGKYVELRCDPISGHTALYWYRQSLGQGPEFLIYFQGTGAADDSGLPNDRFFAVRPEGSVSTLKIQRTERGDSAVYLCASSLGEGPYNEQFFGPGTRLTVL.

J is TRBJ1-4 and V is TRBV30, with D possibly TRBD1 on 5 matching bases. Germline CDR1 GTSNPN, CDR2 SVGIG (reference sequence). The germline V and J ends were trimmed by 4 bases and 0 bases, with 15 bases remaining between them. There are 16 residues in the CDR3. This chain's CDR3 is CAWTIWGGATNEKLFF. DNA for the CDR3: TGTGCCTGGACCATCTGGGGCGGTGCAACTAATGAAAAACTGTTTTTT.

The chain combines TRBV19 with TRBJ1-2; 7 bases are shared with TRBD1. The CDR3 consists of 14 residues. The junction had 5 bases not matched to a gene; V was cut back by 6 bases and J by 1 base. Germline V gives CDR1 LNHDA, CDR2 SQIVND (reference sequence). The CDR3 here is CASSPTGFNYGYTF. Written as DNA, the CDR3 is TGTGCCAGTAGCCCGACAGGGTTTAACTATGGCTACACCTTC. The entire variable domain, with the rest obtained from reference TRBV19 and TRBJ1-2, is as follows: DGGITQSPKYLFRKEGQNVTLSCEQNLNHDAMYWYRQDPGQGLRLIYYSQIVNDFQKGDIAEGYSVSREKKESFPLTVTSAQKNPTAFYLCASSPTGFNYGYTFGSGTRLTVV.

CDR3 DNA sequence: TGTGCCAGCTCCGTCTACAATGAGCAGTTCTTC. This sequence encodes CASSVYNEQFF. The J gene is TRBJ2-1, the V gene TRBV7-6, with D unclear. The germline V gene encodes CDR1 SGHVS and CDR2 FNYEAQ. This CDR3 is built from 11 residues. V lost 8 bases to trimming and J lost 3 bases, with 5 bases between them.

The chain couples TRBV19 to TRBJ2-2; TRBD1 matches 8 bases. V shed 4 bases and J 5 bases; nucleotides not matched to a gene: 12. This CDR3 spans 17 amino acids. In germline, CDR1 is LNHDA, CDR2 SQIVND (reference sequence). For the CDR3, the DNA is TGTGCCAGTAGTACCGATTTGACAGGGGAATTAACCGGGGAGCTGTTTTTT. Translation: CASSTDLTGELTGELFF.

V and J are TRBV7-3 and TRBJ2-3; the D gene is possibly TRBD2 (5 bases). The CDR3 length is 14 residues. CDR1 and CDR2 from the germline V gene are SGHTA and FQGTGA. The V end lost 2 bases, the J end lost 1 base, and 7 bases lay between the germline ends. The CDR3 DNA is TGTGCCAGCAGCTTACTAGCCGGCACAGATACGCAGTATTTT. Translation gives CASSLLAGTDTQYF.

This chain links TRBV7-6 with TRBJ2-1, with TRBD2 matching over 7 bases. V dropped 0 bases and J dropped 8; count of bases not matched to a gene: 13. The CDR3 loop spans 17 amino acids. Germline CDR1 SGHVS, CDR2 FNYEAQ. CDR3 in amino acids: CASSLALVSGLPHEQFF. The CDR3 DNA reads as TGTGCCAGCAGCTTAGCGCTCGTTAGCGGGCTCCCACATGAGCAGTTCTTC.

The rearrangement uses TRBV29-1 and TRBJ1-1, with D unresolved. Germline loops: CDR1 SQVTM, CDR2 ANQGSEA. The CDR3 length is 10 residues. Trimming removed 6 bases at V and 5 bases at J, with 7 bases between. The CDR3 loop reads CSVGGTEAFF. The CDR3 region has the DNA TGCAGCGTCGGCGGGACTGAAGCTTTCTTT.

The V and J genes are TRBV27 and TRBJ1-1; D not certain. Trimming left V 5 bases short and J 6 bases short, with 16 bases between. Germline V gene sequence: CDR1 MNHEY, CDR2 SMNVEV (reference sequence). The CDR3 totals 14 residues. The CDR3 here is CASSPGGLSAEAFF. The CDR3 DNA follows: TGTGCCAGCAGTCCCGGAGGGCTGAGCGCTGAAGCTTTCTTT.

CDR3 bases: TGCAGCGTTGGGGACAGGGGATGGGATGAGCAGTTCTTC. Translating gives CSVGDRGWDEQFF. J is TRBJ2-1 and V is TRBV29-1, with TRBD1 matching over 10 bases. The J segment lost 8 bases and the V segment lost 4 bases, leaving 5 bases of the junction unmatched. Germline CDR1 and CDR2: SQVTM and ANQGSEA. There are 13 residues in the CDR3.

The chain combines TRBV7-6 with TRBJ2-3; 7 nucleotides agree with TRBD2. Germline V gives CDR1 SGHVS, CDR2 FNYEAQ. The CDR3 is 17 residues long. Unmatched junction bases numbered 10, after V lost 3 bases and J lost 1 base. CDR3 residues: CASSFRREAPGTDTQYF. The DNA of the CDR3 is TGTGCCAGCAGCTTCCGCCGGGAGGCCCCAGGCACAGATACGCAGTATTTT.